This T cell receptor beta chain was sequenced for a study of HIV-infected patients and healthy controls. V shed 5 bases and J shed 7 bases, with 18 bases lying between them. This CDR3 contains 14 residues. This clonotype was picked up many times. Alpha and beta constant-region primers primed reverse transcription of around 550 ng RNA. Alpha and beta chain libraries were made separately by chain-specific third strand synthesis with multiplexing indices. Each CDR3 protein gets one entry after TCRdb re-called the 5' RACE reads with MiXCR. This table has 13,000 to 15,000 distinct CDR3 sequences, around 10% appearing once. The repertoire came from unfractionated whole blood and reflected all unsorted peripheral T cells.

This clonotype was obtained from an adult in good health. The V call is TRBV12-3 or TRBV12-4, the J call TRBJ2-7; D not certain. What was sequenced was blood. The CDR3 DNA sequence: TGTGCCAGCAGTCCACTGACAAAAATCGGGGAGCAGTACTTC. Its protein product is CASSPLTKIGEQYF.